A single sample is the source of the 15 T cell receptor beta chains below, sequenced in a study of cytomegalovirus exposure and HLA in healthy donors. In the PCR, 60 Vbeta and 13 Jbeta primers were used. Profiling relied on immunoSEQ multiplex PCR, and the TCRdb table lists in-frame clones only, not all of them. Seen here are more than 95,000 clones, 10% observed once, and the top ten hold 5% to 6.5%. Specimen: PBMCs. These receptors were taken from a man between 35 and 55 years old in good health and CMV-seropositive.

The V gene is TRBV5-4, the J gene TRBJ2-3; tentative D call: TRBD2 (5 bases). CDR3 length equals 16 residues. With 3 bases removed from V and 4 bases from J, the gap between germline ends came to 18 bases. Germline CDR1 and CDR2: SGHNT and YYREEE (reference sequence). This chain's CDR3 is CASSSKTRQPSDTQYF. In DNA form, the CDR3 reads TGTGCCAGCAGCTCGAAAACTAGGCAACCCTCAGATACGCAGTATTTT.

This clone showed up just once. The chain has TRBV28 and TRBJ1-5; 10 bases are a match to TRBD1. This CDR3 contains 15 residues. Trimming cost V 2 bases and J 10 bases; bases outside gene matches: 8. Per germline, CDR1 MDHEN and CDR2 SYDVKM. In nucleotides, the CDR3 is TGTGCCAGCAGTTTAAAAGGGACAGGGGTCATACCCCAGCATTTT. It yields the protein CASSLKGTGVIPQHF.

This clone was observed a few times. CDR3 amino acids: CACKMGHNGYTF. In DNA form, the CDR3 reads TGTGCCTGCAAGATGGGGCACAATGGCTACACCTTC. The J gene is TRBJ1-2, the V gene TRBV30, with D possibly matching TRBD1 (5 bases). CDR3 size: 12 residues. V lost 6 bases to trimming and J lost 6 bases, with 14 bases between them. Per germline, CDR1 GTSNPN and CDR2 SVGIG (reference sequence). Combining the CDR3 with reference TRBV30 and TRBJ1-2 gives the whole variable domain SQTIHQWPATLVQPVGSPLSLECTVEGTSNPNLYWYRQAAGRGLQLLFYSVGIGQISSEVPQNLSASRPQDRQFILSSKKLLLSDSGFYLCACKMGHNGYTFGSGTRLTVV.

In its sample, this clone was seen a few times. The chain recombines TRBV5-1 with TRBJ1-2; 7 bases are a match to TRBD1. V was clipped by 4 bases and J by 4 bases; unmatched bases: 7. Germline loops: CDR1 SGHRS, CDR2 YFSETQ. The CDR3 is made up of 14 amino acids. CDR3: CASSPGQEGYGYTF. The CDR3 nucleotides read TGCGCCAGCAGCCCAGGACAGGAGGGCTATGGCTACACCTTC.

Concerning this clone itself: One end of the junction fails to match germline, which may point to a read error. This same CDR3 is encoded by further DNA sequences in the sample. The chain couples TRBV7-9 to TRBJ1-1; D is unclear. The CDR3 extends over 12 amino acids. Per the germline V gene, CDR1 is SEHNR and CDR2 is FQNEAQ (reference sequence). For the CDR3, the DNA is TGTGCCAGCAGCTGGAGGGCCACTGAAGCTTTTTTT. This translates into CASSWRATEAFF.

This clone came up a few times. V usage is TRBV5-6 and J usage is TRBJ2-4; maybe TRBD1 (6 bases). CDR3 length equals 15 residues. Trimming took 3 bases from V and 2 from J, leaving 12 bases between them. Germline CDR1 is SGHDT and CDR2 is YYEEEE. In DNA, the CDR3 is TGTGCCAGCAGCTCCGCCAGGGGTTCCAAAAACATTCAGTACTTC. It codes for CASSSARGSKNIQYF.

V and J are TRBV15 and TRBJ2-7; tentatively, D is TRBD2 (6 bases). The CDR3 length is 17 residues. Trimming removed 5 bases from V and 5 bases from J, with 25 bases in between. Germline V gene sequence: CDR1 LNHNV, CDR2 YYDKDF (reference sequence). CDR3: CATSQTYPGLFGNEQYF. DNA for the CDR3: TGTGCCACCAGCCAAACCTATCCGGGACTCTTTGGTAACGAGCAGTACTTC.

In nucleotides, the CDR3 is TGCGCCAGCAGCCAAGATAAAGGGAGAGGACTAGCGGCCTACGAGCAGTACTTC. It codes for CASSQDKGRGLAAYEQYF. J is TRBJ2-7 and V is TRBV4-1; the match to TRBD2 covers 10 bases. The V gene's germline CDR1 is MGHRA and CDR2 YSYEKL. This CDR3 has 18 amino acids. V gave up 0 bases and J gave up 2 bases; unmatched junction bases: 10.

This clone showed up just a few times. The chain carries TRBV25-1 and TRBJ2-2, with D perhaps matching TRBD2 (6 bases). CDR1 MGHDK and CDR2 SYGVNS come from the germline V gene. V was shortened by 8 bases and J by 5 bases, with 12 bases between the two germline ends. CDR3 length: 13 amino acids. In nucleotides, the CDR3 is TGTGCCAGCTCGGGACTCCGAACCGGGGAGCTGTTTTTT. It is translated as CASSGLRTGELFF.

The genes are TRBV2 and TRBJ2-2; 7 nucleotides align to TRBD2. The CDR3 runs to 14 residues. Per germline, CDR1 SNHLY and CDR2 FYNNEI. Losses at the gene ends were 6 bases for V and 4 bases for J; bases not matched to a gene: 5. CDR3 amino acids: CASRAWTSTGELFF. The CDR3 bases are TGTGCCAGCAGGGCCTGGACTAGCACCGGGGAGCTGTTTTTT.

This chain joins TRBV16 and TRBJ1-5, with D unclear. This CDR3 is 15 amino acids long. V was clipped by 0 bases and J by 5 bases, with 11 bases between them. Germline-derived CDR1 and CDR2 are KGHSY and FQNENV. CDR3 in DNA: TGTGCCAGCAGCCAATCGGCCGCAGGCGATCAGCCCCAGCATTTT. This codes for CASSQSAAGDQPQHF.

This clone is a singleton in its sample. This chain connects TRBV5-1 to TRBJ1-1, with D hard to call. There are 14 residues in the CDR3. Trimming left V 1 base short and J 2 bases short, with 9 bases between. Germline loops: CDR1 SGHRS, CDR2 YFSETQ. The DNA for the CDR3 is TGCGCCAGCAGCTTGCTATACGAAAACACTGAAGCTTTCTTT. It yields the protein CASSLLYENTEAFF.

This clone came up many times. The CDR3 sequence: CASSRISITGELFF. The CDR3 nucleotides read TGTGCCAGCAGCAGGATCAGCATCACCGGGGAGCTGTTTTTT. The rearrangement links TRBV28 to TRBJ2-2; no firm D call. The V gene's germline CDR1 is MDHEN and CDR2 SYDVKM. V shed 6 bases and J shed 4 bases, with 12 bases lying between them. The CDR3 spans 14 residues.

The table lists this clone with a few counts. CDR3 protein: CASGLGLTGEAFF. The CDR3 bases are TGTGCTAGTGGTTTGGGATTGACAGGCGAAGCTTTCTTT. This chain joins TRBV12-5 and TRBJ1-1, with D possibly matching TRBD1 (6 bases). CDR3 length equals 13 residues. Per the germline V gene, CDR1 is LGHNT and CDR2 is FRNRAP. The V and J ends lost 1 base and 8 bases respectively, with 11 bases between them.

The V call is TRBV7-9, the J call TRBJ2-2; 8 nucleotides agree with TRBD2. With 6 bases clipped from V and 5 bases from J, the junction kept 11 bases outside the gene matches. CDR3 size: 16 residues. The germline V gene has CDR1 SEHNR and CDR2 FQNEAQ (reference sequence). The CDR3 reads CASRPTSEILTGELFF. The DNA for the CDR3 is TGTGCCAGCAGACCGACTAGCGAAATTTTGACCGGGGAGCTGTTTTTT.